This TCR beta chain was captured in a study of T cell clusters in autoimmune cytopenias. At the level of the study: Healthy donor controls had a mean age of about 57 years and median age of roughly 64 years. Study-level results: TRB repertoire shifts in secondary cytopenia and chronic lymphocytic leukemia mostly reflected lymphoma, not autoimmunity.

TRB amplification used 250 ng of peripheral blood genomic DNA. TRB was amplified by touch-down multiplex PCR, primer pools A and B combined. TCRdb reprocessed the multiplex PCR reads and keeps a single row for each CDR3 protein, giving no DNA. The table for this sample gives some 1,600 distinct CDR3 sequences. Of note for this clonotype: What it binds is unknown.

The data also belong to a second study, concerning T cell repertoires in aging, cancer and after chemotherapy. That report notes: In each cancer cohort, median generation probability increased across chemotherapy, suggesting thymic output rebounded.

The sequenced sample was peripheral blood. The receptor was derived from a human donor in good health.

CDR3 loop: CASSLQGYGTEAFF. The V and J genes are TRBV28 and TRBJ1-1; absent DNA, TCRdb's TRBD1 call cannot be checked. CDR1 is MDHEN and CDR2 is SYDVKM in the germline V gene. The length of the CDR3 is 14 residues.